The 10 T cell receptor beta chains below all came from one sample that was sequenced in a study of CD8 T cells in Susac syndrome. When the RNA was reverse transcribed, random hexamers were used with an input of about 0.5 to 1 ug. TCRdb recomputed calls from the immunoSEQ multiplex PCR reads with MiXCR, one row per CDR3 protein. The sample shows 200,000 or so distinct CDR3 sequences, 90% to 95% of them seen only once. Sample: CD4+ T cells from PBMCs. All receptors come from a human donor with multiple sclerosis.

The V gene is TRBV29-1, the J gene TRBJ1-1; perhaps TRBD1 as D (5 bases). The ends were cut back, 7 bases at V and 2 bases at J, with 14 bases in the middle. This CDR3 region has 13 residues. CDR1 is SQVTM, CDR2 ANQGSEA, per germline. The CDR3 loop is CSAGWGANTEAFF. The CDR3 nucleotides read TGCAGCGCCGGTTGGGGCGCCAACACTGAAGCTTTCTTT.

The genes are TRBV30 and TRBJ2-1; 7 bases are a match to TRBD2. Germline CDR1 reads GTSNPN; CDR2 reads SVGIG (reference sequence). Trimming took 5 bases from V and 7 from J; bases not matched to a gene: 5. The CDR3 length is 12 residues. In DNA form, the CDR3 reads TGTGCCTGGGGGGACTACGGGAATGAGCAGTTCTTC. Amino acid sequence: CAWGDYGNEQFF.

The J gene is TRBJ1-1, the V gene TRBV6-6; 7 bases are shared with TRBD1. The germline V gene encodes CDR1 MNHNY and CDR2 SVGAGI (reference sequence). The CDR3 length is 14 residues. V gave up 6 bases and J gave up 5 bases; unmatched junction bases: 9. CDR3 amino acids: CASRRQGEGTEAFF. CDR3 sequence (DNA): TGTGCCAGCAGACGACAGGGTGAGGGGACTGAAGCTTTCTTT.

V and J are TRBV7-3 and TRBJ2-3; possibly TRBD2 for D (6 bases). Trimming removed 6 bases at V and 6 bases at J, with 10 bases between. The CDR3 is 12 amino acids. From germline, CDR1 is SGHTA and CDR2 FQGTGA. The CDR3 bases are TGTGCCAGCAGTATGAGCGGGGATACGCAGTATTTT. Its translation: CASSMSGDTQYF. Using reference TRBV7-3 and TRBJ2-3 for the parts outside the CDR3, the full variable domain is GAGVSQTPSNKVTEKGKYVELRCDPISGHTALYWYRQSLGQGPEFLIYFQGTGAADDSGLPNDRFFAVRPEGSVSTLKIQRTERGDSAVYLCASSMSGDTQYFGPGTRLTVL.

CDR3 amino acids: CASSARDRVDNEQFF. CDR3 nucleotides: TGTGCCAGCAGCGCCCGGGACAGGGTTGACAATGAGCAGTTCTTC. The chain combines TRBV9 with TRBJ2-1; 9 bases match TRBD1. Trimming at V came to 3 bases and at J to 5 bases, leaving 6 bases not matched to a gene. CDR1 and CDR2 from the germline V gene are SGDLS and YYNGEE. The CDR3 loop spans 15 amino acids.

The genes are TRBV12-3 or TRBV12-4 and TRBJ2-3; a possible D gene is TRBD2 (5 bases). V lost 7 bases to trimming and J lost 5 bases, with 16 bases between them. This CDR3 comprises 14 residues. For the CDR3, the DNA is TGTGCCAGCATCGACTGGGCGGGCGGAGATACGCAGTATTTT. It yields the protein CASIDWAGGDTQYF.

This sequence joins TRBV7-9 and TRBJ2-1; D is unclear. Per germline, CDR1 SEHNR and CDR2 FQNEAQ (reference sequence). This CDR3 is built from 13 residues. V dropped 5 bases and J dropped 8 bases, with 13 bases sitting between them. The CDR3 is CASSPVAPHEQFF. The CDR3, as DNA: TGTGCCAGCAGCCCCGTGGCTCCCCATGAGCAGTTCTTC.

J is TRBJ1-2 and V is TRBV7-2; D ambiguous. The CDR3 runs 14 residues. Trimming left V 2 bases short and J 1 base short, with 8 bases between. CDR1 and CDR2 (germline): SGHTA, FQGNSA. The chain's CDR3 is CASSLPSINYGYTF. DNA of the CDR3: TGTGCCAGCAGCTTACCTTCGATTAACTATGGCTACACCTTC.

The chain recombines TRBV14 with TRBJ1-6; 9 positions agree with TRBD1. The V segment lost 1 base and the J segment 10 bases; nucleotides outside the gene matches: 8. Germline V gives CDR1 SGHDN, CDR2 FVKESK. This CDR3 spans 16 amino acids. CDR3 sequence (DNA): TGTGCCAGCAGCCAAGGACAGGGGGTATTAGGGTCACCCCTCCACTTT. The encoded protein is CASSQGQGVLGSPLHF.

The rearrangement uses TRBV3-1 and TRBJ2-1, with D unresolved. Germline assignment: CDR1 LGHDT and CDR2 YNNKEL (reference sequence). Trimming removed 0 bases from V and 4 bases from J, with 7 bases in between. The CDR3 consists of 14 residues. The CDR3 nucleotides read TGTGCCAGCAGCCAAGAAGGGCTTTACAATGAGCAGTTCTTC. This encodes CASSQEGLYNEQFF.